Shown below are 25 T cell receptor beta chains from a single sample sequenced in a study of tumor and adjacent non-tumor tissue in lung cancer. No cell sorting was done before RNA was extracted from the tissue. Three rounds of nested PCR, following a modified ARM-PCR protocol, produced the TCRbeta library. TCRdb ran MiXCR on the multiplex PCR reads and lists one entry per CDR3 protein. The sample consists of 70,000 to 80,000 distinct CDR3 sequences, approximately 77% of them appearing once. The sample consisted of lung tumor tissue. The receptors were gathered from a woman between 40 and 50 years old with non-small cell lung cancer.

The chain carries TRBV4-2 and TRBJ2-2, with 13 bases aligning to TRBD2. Losses at the gene ends were 10 bases for V and 4 bases for J; bases not matched to a gene: 9. The CDR3 is 16 amino acids. Germline V gives CDR1 LGHNA, CDR2 YNFKEQ. CDR3 region: CANSPRLAGGTGELFF. The CDR3 DNA is TGTGCCAATAGCCCTAGACTAGCGGGAGGCACCGGGGAGCTGTTTTTT.

In regard to this clonotype: The junction departs from germline at one end; a sequencing error may be responsible. V is TRBV29-1 and J is TRBJ1-5; D is undetermined. CDR1 and CDR2 (germline): SQVTM, ANQGSEA. The CDR3 has 13 residues. CDR3: CSVARAPNQPHHF. CDR3 DNA: TGCAGCGTTGCGAGAGCTCCTAATCAGCCCCACCATTTT.

As concerns this clonotype: A much larger clone sits a single nucleotide away, making a read error possible. This sequence joins TRBV6-5 and TRBJ1-1, with a possible D match to TRBD1 (5 bases). The CDR3 has 13 amino acids. Germline-derived CDR1 and CDR2 are MNHEY and SVGAGI. CDR3 region: CPSSYGGVTEAFF. In nucleotides, the CDR3 is TGTCCCAGCAGTTACGGGGGGGTCACTGAAGCTTTCTTT.

A note on this clonotype: This may be a read error: a much more frequent sequence differs by one nucleotide. V usage is TRBV7-9 and J usage is TRBJ1-4; 7 bases match TRBD1. The germline CDR1 and CDR2 sequences are SEHNR and FQNEAQ (reference sequence). The CDR3 spans 14 residues. CDR3: CASSPDRYQRKLLF. The DNA for the CDR3 is TGTGCCAGCAGCCCGGACAGGTACCAGAGAAAACTGCTTTTT.

V and J are TRBV11-2 and TRBJ2-5; D may be TRBD2 (5 bases). Looked up from germline, CDR1 is SGHAT and CDR2 is FQNNGV. With 10 bases removed from V and 2 bases from J, the gap between germline ends came to 17 bases. The length of the CDR3 is 14 residues. The CDR3, as DNA: TGTGCCACTAGCTTTATTGGGCTGCAAGAGACCCAGTACTTC. Protein product: CATSFIGLQETQYF.

The genes are TRBV11-3 and TRBJ2-1, with D maybe TRBD2 (7 bases). Germline V gives CDR1 SGHNT, CDR2 YENEEA. The V gene lost 4 bases and the J gene lost 4 bases, with 23 bases spanning the gap. There are 18 residues in the CDR3. Written as DNA, the CDR3 is TGTGCCAGCAGCTCTATCCCTTCAAAGGCGGGGGCTTACAATGAGCAGTTCTTC. This sequence encodes CASSSIPSKAGAYNEQFF.

Concerning this clonotype itself: The conserved closing phenylalanine or tryptophan is absent in this CDR3, likely reflecting a read error. The limits of the CDR3 on the DNA are not certain, so only TCRdb's listed CDR3 is given. V is TRBV11-2 and J is TRBJ2-7. CDR1 SGHAT and CDR2 FQNNGV come from the germline V gene. The CDR3 comprises 12 residues, both ends counted. The chain's CDR3 is CASSLAQDERYS.

Remarks on this clonotype: This may come from a read error, since a much larger clone is one base off. CDR3 nucleotide sequence: TGCGCCAGCAGCCATGTATCAGGGTCCGGCTACACCTTC. This gives the protein CASSHVSGSGYTF. J is TRBJ1-2 and V is TRBV4-1; perhaps TRBD1 as D (5 bases). V was clipped by 3 bases and J by 8 bases, with 13 bases between them. The CDR3 length is 13 residues. In germline, CDR1 is MGHRA, CDR2 YSYEKL.

A word on this clonotype: An end of the junction differs from the germline gene, which may be a read error. This chain joins TRBV29-1 and TRBJ1-2, with D hard to call. Germline CDR1 reads SQVTM; CDR2 reads ANQGSEA. The CDR3 length is 12 residues. This CDR3 is CTVVLLNNGYTF. CDR3 bases: TGCACCGTTGTATTGTTAAACAATGGCTACACCTTC.

On this clonotype itself: The final CDR3 position lacks the conserved phenylalanine or tryptophan, pointing to a likely read error. The genes are TRBV6-1 and TRBJ2-1; 8 nucleotides agree with TRBD2. CDR3 length: 13 residues. V lost 11 bases, J lost 7 bases, and 10 bases stayed unmatched. CDR1 MNHNS and CDR2 SASEGT come from the germline V gene. CDR3 in amino acids: CALGRGARNEQFL. CDR3 coding DNA: TGTGCCCTGGGGCGGGGGGCCAGGAATGAGCAGTTCTTA.

A note on this clonotype: This CDR3 fails to terminate in the conserved phenylalanine or tryptophan, so it likely reflects a read error. This chain uses TRBV6-6 with TRBJ2-1, with D possibly matching TRBD2 (7 bases). Germline V gene data show CDR1 as MNHNY and CDR2 as SVGAGI (reference sequence). The V and J ends lost 6 bases and 6 bases respectively, with 15 bases between them. The CDR3 contains 14 residues. CDR3 sequence (DNA): TGTGCCAGCAGGGGGAGGGGGATCTGCAATGAGCAGTTCTCC. This sequence encodes CASRGRGICNEQFS.

This clonotype came up a few times. One base away lies a much larger clone, so this may be a sequencing read error. The rearrangement links TRBV5-1 to TRBJ2-4; tentative D call: TRBD1 (6 bases). CDR3 length: 19 residues. Germline CDR1 is SGHRS and CDR2 is YFSETQ. The V gene lost 0 bases and the J gene lost 0 bases, with 19 bases spanning the gap. The CDR3 region is CASSLDPGEAGGAKNIQYF. DNA for the CDR3: TGCGCCAGCAGCTTGGATCCAGGGGAAGCCGGTGGAGCCAAAAACATTCAGTACTTC.

The V call is TRBV5-1, the J call TRBJ2-7; D is possibly TRBD1 (7 bases). The CDR3 contains 16 residues. V gave up 5 bases and J gave up 6 bases, with 24 bases separating them. Germline V gene sequence: CDR1 SGHRS, CDR2 YFSETQ. For the CDR3, the DNA is TGCGCCAGCAGGTTCGGGCAGGGGGGAGAAAGGTTCGAGCAGTACTTC. This encodes CASRFGQGGERFEQYF.

This clonotype came up once. The gene calls are TRBV19 and TRBJ2-1; 8 nucleotides align to TRBD2. The junction had 7 bases not matched to a gene; V was cut back by 11 bases and J by 4 bases. From germline, CDR1 is LNHDA and CDR2 SQIVND (reference sequence). There are 13 residues in the CDR3. This chain's CDR3 is CACTVAGYNEQFF. CDR3 DNA sequence: TGTGCCTGTACTGTAGCGGGGTACAATGAGCAGTTCTTC. The complete variable domain, with remaining parts taken from reference TRBV19 and TRBJ2-1, reads DGGITQSPKYLFRKEGQNVTLSCEQNLNHDAMYWYRQDPGQGLRLIYYSQIVNDFQKGDIAEGYSVSREKKESFPLTVTSAQKNPTAFYLCACTVAGYNEQFFGPGTRLTVL.

The J gene is TRBJ2-1, the V gene TRBV11-2, with D possibly matching TRBD2 (5 bases). The V gene lost 0 bases and the J gene lost 13 bases, with 19 bases spanning the gap. Germline loops: CDR1 SGHAT, CDR2 FQNNGV. The CDR3 runs to 15 residues. This CDR3 reads CASSLDPSEGIDQFF. The DNA for the CDR3 is TGTGCCAGCAGCTTAGATCCCAGCGAGGGCATTGATCAGTTCTTC. Using reference TRBV11-2 and TRBJ2-1 for the parts outside the CDR3, the full variable domain is EAGVAQSPRYKIIEKRQSVAFWCNPISGHATLYWYQQILGQGPKLLIQFQNNGVVDDSQLPKDRFSAERLKGVDSTLKIQPAKLEDSAVYLCASSLDPSEGIDQFFGPGTRLTVL.

V is TRBV6-1 and J is TRBJ2-7; D gene unclear. V was trimmed by 10 bases and J by 7 bases, leaving 17 bases between them. The CDR3 spans 12 residues. Germline V gene sequence: CDR1 MNHNS, CDR2 SASEGT. The CDR3, as DNA: TGTGCCACCACTAAAGGCACCCATGAGCAGTACTTC. Translation: CATTKGTHEQYF.

This clonotype has a single count. Its ends do not fully match the called genes, so a read error is possible. The chain couples TRBV4-2 to TRBJ2-2; 12 nucleotides line up with TRBD2. The germline V gene encodes CDR1 LGHNA and CDR2 YNFKEQ. The CDR3 contains 16 residues. Written as DNA, the CDR3 is TGTGCCGGCAGCCAAGGCCTAGCGGGGGGGCCAGGGGAGCTGTTTTTT. Amino acid sequence: CAGSQGLAGGPGELFF.

As regards this clonotype: This clone may be a read error of a much larger clone one base away. The chain combines TRBV6-2 or TRBV6-3 with TRBJ2-1; 8 bases fit TRBD1. This CDR3 has 13 residues. Looked up from germline, CDR1 is MNHEY and CDR2 is SVGEGT. The CDR3 nucleotides read TGTCCCAGCACCCAGACAGGGGTCAATGAGCAGCTCTTC. As protein: CPSTQTGVNEQLF.

The sample holds many counts of this clonotype. The J gene is TRBJ2-1, the V gene TRBV20-1; 7 positions match TRBD2. From germline, CDR1 is DFQATT and CDR2 SNEGSKA (reference sequence). The CDR3 has 15 amino acids. The ends lost 6 bases at V and 4 bases at J; junction bases unmatched: 12. CDR3 loop: CSAHLLAASYNEQFF. In DNA, the CDR3 is TGCAGTGCCCACCTCCTAGCGGCTTCGTACAATGAGCAGTTCTTC.

As for this clonotype: Just one base apart from a much larger clone, this may be a read error. This sequence joins TRBV4-1 and TRBJ1-5, with D perhaps matching TRBD1 (6 bases). In germline, CDR1 is MGHRA, CDR2 YSYEKL. The CDR3 length is 13 residues. CDR3 DNA sequence: TGCGCCAGCAGTGTACAGGGTGATCAGCCCCTGCATTTT. It is translated as CASSVQGDQPLHF.

Comment on this clonotype: In this CDR3 the conserved last residue, phenylalanine or tryptophan, is missing, so a read error is likely. V is TRBV11-3 and J is TRBJ1-2; no clear D. The CDR3 spans 15 residues. CDR1 SGHNT and CDR2 YENEEA come from the germline V gene. CDR3 loop: CVSSPSRVLRHGYTS. CDR3 nucleotides: TGTGTCAGCAGCCCCAGCCGGGTCCTGAGACATGGCTACACCTCC.

As concerns this clonotype: Given the absence of the conserved phenylalanine or tryptophan at the CDR3 end, a read error is likely. The chain uses TRBV11-2 and TRBJ2-5; TRBD2 is a possible D gene (5 bases). V was trimmed by 7 bases and J by 5 bases, leaving 20 bases between them. The CDR3 contains 15 residues. Germline-derived CDR1 and CDR2 are SGHAT and FQNNGV. The CDR3 coding sequence is TGTGCCAGCAACCTAGCCACCGGAGTAGGGGAGACCCAGTACCTC. Translation gives CASNLATGVGETQYL.

About this clonotype itself: This could be a read error, since a much larger clone is one nucleotide away. The chain joins TRBV5-5 to TRBJ1-1; D is undetermined. CDR3 length equals 14 residues. Germline loops: CDR1 SGHKS, CDR2 YYEKEE (reference sequence). CDR3 sequence: CASRVEVRNTEVFF. The CDR3 region has the DNA TGTGCCAGCAGGGTTGAGGTCAGGAACACTGAAGTTTTCTTT.

The V call is TRBV29-1, the J call TRBJ1-2, with D maybe TRBD1 (5 bases). The CDR3 consists of 15 residues. CDR1 is SQVTM, CDR2 ANQGSEA, per germline. V lost 6 bases and J 2 bases, leaving 19 bases between the germline ends. The CDR3 region is CSVVIPRQRNYGYTF. DNA of the CDR3: TGCAGCGTCGTAATACCGAGACAGCGAAACTATGGCTACACCTTC.

As concerns this clonotype: With a much larger clone just one base away, this may be a read error. The chain carries TRBV30 and TRBJ2-1; no clear D gene. Trimming stripped 0 bases from V and 4 bases from J, with 13 bases between. Per germline, CDR1 GTSNPN and CDR2 SVGIG (reference sequence). The CDR3 spans 15 residues. In DNA, the CDR3 is TGTGCCTGGAGTGTAACCCAACGTCGATACAATGAGCAGTTCTTC. Translation: CAWSVTQRRYNEQFF.